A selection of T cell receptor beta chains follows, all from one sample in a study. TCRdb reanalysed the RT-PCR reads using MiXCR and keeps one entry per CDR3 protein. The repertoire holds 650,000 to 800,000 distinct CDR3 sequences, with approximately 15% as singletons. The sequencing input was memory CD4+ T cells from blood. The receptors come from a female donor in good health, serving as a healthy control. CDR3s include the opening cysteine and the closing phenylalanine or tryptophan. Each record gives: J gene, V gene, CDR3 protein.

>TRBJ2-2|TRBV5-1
CASSLGNTMTGELFF
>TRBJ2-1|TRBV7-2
CASSLAAVPHNEQFF
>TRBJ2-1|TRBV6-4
CASSDLGLAGLNEQFF
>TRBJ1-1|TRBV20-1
CSAPVGQGGPEAFF
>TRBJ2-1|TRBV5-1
CASSLGSYNEKFF
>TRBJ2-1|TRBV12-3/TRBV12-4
CASSLASGGAQFF
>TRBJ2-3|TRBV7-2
CASSLDPPSRGDTQYF
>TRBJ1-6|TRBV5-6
CASSGPGQVHYNSPLHF
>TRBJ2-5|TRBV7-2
CASSLGGLAGGYETQYF
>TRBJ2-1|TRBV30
CAWMTGPYNEQFF
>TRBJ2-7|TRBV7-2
CASSSTSDEQYF
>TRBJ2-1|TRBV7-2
CASSLDAGSLYNEQFF
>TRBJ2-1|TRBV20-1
CSASPTSGPYNEQFF
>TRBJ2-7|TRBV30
CAWRRTPTYEQYF
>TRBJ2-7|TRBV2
CASSAFGTASYEQYF
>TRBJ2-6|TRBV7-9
CASSLPPGLADSGANVLTF
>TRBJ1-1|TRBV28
CASSPHRINTEAFF
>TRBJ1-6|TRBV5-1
CASSSDTGLNSPLHF
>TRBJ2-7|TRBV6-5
CASSRTGFTYEQYF
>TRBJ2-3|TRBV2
CASAGTGSLDTQYF
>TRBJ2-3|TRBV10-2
CASSSRGRGDTQYF
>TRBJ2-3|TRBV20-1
CSASPGLAGGPTFDTQYF
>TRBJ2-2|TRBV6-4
CASSELADGTGELFF
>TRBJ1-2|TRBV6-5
CASSFLDRGRNGYTF
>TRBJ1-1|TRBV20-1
CSARDPQTGAMNTEAFF
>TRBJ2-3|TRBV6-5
CASSSPRARFRSTDTQYF
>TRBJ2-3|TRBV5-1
CASSHGTSGLTDTQYF
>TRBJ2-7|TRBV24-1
CATSEEQGAAYEQYF
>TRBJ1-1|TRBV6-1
CASAQGTATEAFF
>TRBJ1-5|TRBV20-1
CSASPSAGQGIYSNQPQHF
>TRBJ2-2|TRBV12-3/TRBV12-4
CASSSSGGAIGELFF
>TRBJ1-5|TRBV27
CARIKGPLMKPQHF
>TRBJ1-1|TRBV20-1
CSARDGRGANTEAFF
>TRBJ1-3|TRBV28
CATRTGRNTIYF
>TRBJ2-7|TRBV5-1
CASSVGQNSYEQYF